The 25 T cell receptor beta chains presented below share a single source sample, sequenced in a study of identical twins. TCRdb passed the 5' RACE reads through MiXCR, listing each CDR3 protein once. This table has approximately 220,000 distinct CDR3 sequences, approximately 7.8% appearing once. A further study also used this sample, focusing on yellow fever vaccine responses in identical twins.

The sequenced sample was CD8+ T cells sorted from blood. The receptors come from a young woman in good health.

The chain employs TRBV6-1 and TRBJ2-5; D perhaps matches TRBD2 (5 bases). Germline-derived CDR1 and CDR2 are MNHNS and SASEGT. The CDR3 runs 17 residues. V was shortened by 3 bases and J by 0 bases, with 17 bases between the two germline ends. The CDR3 protein is CASSDPPPAGDQETQYF. CDR3 bases: TGTGCCAGCAGTGACCCTCCCCCAGCCGGGGACCAAGAGACCCAGTACTTC.

In its sample, this clonotype was seen a few times. The chain's CDR3 is CASSPDRAGIWTDTQYF. The CDR3 DNA follows: TGTGCCAGCAGCCCGGACAGGGCGGGGATTTGGACAGATACGCAGTATTTT. The V and J genes are TRBV7-9 and TRBJ2-3; 8 bases map to TRBD1. CDR3 length equals 17 residues. Germline loops: CDR1 SEHNR, CDR2 FQNEAQ (reference sequence). J lost 3 bases, V lost 5 bases, and 13 bases had no gene match. The variable domain in full, with the rest retrieved from reference TRBV7-9 and TRBJ2-3, is DTGVSQNPRHKITKRGQNVTFRCDPISEHNRLYWYRQTLGQGPEFLTYFQNEAQLEKSRLLSDRFSAERPKGSFSTLEIQRTEQGDSAMYLCASSPDRAGIWTDTQYFGPGTRLTVL.

This clonotype showed up many times. The V call is TRBV24-1, the J call TRBJ2-1; no reliable D call. The CDR3 spans 11 residues. Germline V gives CDR1 KGHDR, CDR2 SFDVKD. Trimming took off 1 base at V and 10 bases at J, with 4 bases between the two ends. This CDR3 reads CATSDFWEQFF. The CDR3 coding sequence is TGTGCCACCAGTGATTTTTGGGAGCAGTTCTTC.

This clonotype was detected a few times. The J gene is TRBJ2-4, the V gene TRBV6-1; perhaps TRBD1 as D (5 bases). CDR1 is MNHNS, CDR2 SASEGT, per germline. CDR3 length: 17 amino acids. V was clipped by 5 bases and J by 0 bases, with 17 bases between them. As DNA, the CDR3 is TGTGCCAGCAGTACCTTCGGACACTTACTAGCCAAAAACATTCAGTACTTC. Encoded protein: CASSTFGHLLAKNIQYF.

This clonotype was detected a few times. Here the CDR3 reads CATSSDRTLQETQYF. The CDR3 coding sequence is TGTGCCACCAGCAGTGACCGAACACTCCAAGAGACCCAGTACTTC. The chain is built from TRBV15 and TRBJ2-5; D not certain. V was trimmed by 3 bases and J by 1 base, leaving 12 bases between them. Germline CDR1 and CDR2: LNHNV and YYDKDF (reference sequence). The CDR3 loop spans 15 amino acids.

This clonotype turned up a few times. This chain uses TRBV2 with TRBJ2-5, with D perhaps matching TRBD1 or TRBD2 (5 bases each). Trimming pared 0 bases from V and 4 bases from J, leaving 21 bases between. Germline loops: CDR1 SNHLY, CDR2 FYNNEI. This CDR3 is built from 18 residues. The DNA of the CDR3 is TGTGCCAGCAGTGAAGCGCTTCGGGGCCCCCAAACGGGAGAGACCCAGTACTTC. It specifies CASSEALRGPQTGETQYF.

This clonotype has a count of ten or more. The chain has TRBV14 and TRBJ2-7; 8 positions agree with TRBD2. CDR3 length: 18 amino acids. V gave up 1 base and J gave up 2 bases; unmatched junction bases: 13. Germline V CDR1 and CDR2: SGHDN, FVKESK. CDR3 in DNA: TGTGCCAGCAGCCAAGTCCAGAGGGGCGGGAGGAACCCCTACGAGCAGTACTTC. It specifies CASSQVQRGGRNPYEQYF.

There are many counts of this clonotype. The chain carries TRBV5-1 and TRBJ1-6, with 7 bases identical to TRBD1. CDR3 length: 15 amino acids. The V and J ends lost 0 bases and 14 bases, in that order; junction bases with no gene match: 11. Germline CDR1 is SGHRS and CDR2 is YFSETQ. The CDR3 nucleotides read TGCGCCAGCAGCTTGGAACAGGGGCCACGGGTTTCCCTCCACTTT. This translates into CASSLEQGPRVSLHF.

In this sample, this clonotype turned up a few times. The chain carries TRBV27 and TRBJ1-6, with a tentative D call TRBD1 (6 bases). The CDR3 consists of 15 residues. The germline V gene encodes CDR1 MNHEY and CDR2 SMNVEV (reference sequence). V gave up 5 bases and J gave up 4 bases, with 12 bases separating them. As DNA, the CDR3 is TGTGCCAGCAGTACGGCAGGGGATTATAATTCACCCCTCCACTTT. Amino acids: CASSTAGDYNSPLHF.

The rearrangement joins TRBV28 to TRBJ2-7; 8 bases line up with TRBD2. Trimming removed 6 bases from V and 5 bases from J; junction bases left unmatched: 6. The CDR3 is 13 amino acids. The germline V gene encodes CDR1 MDHEN and CDR2 SYDVKM. CDR3 protein: CASRGTSHDEQYF. Here the CDR3 DNA reads TGTGCCAGCAGGGGGACTAGTCATGACGAGCAGTACTTC.

This clonotype occurred many times. V gene TRBV2 combines with J gene TRBJ1-5, with D unresolved. The CDR3 length is 13 residues. CDR1 is SNHLY, CDR2 FYNNEI, per germline. The germline V and J ends were trimmed by 11 bases and 0 bases, with 11 bases remaining between them. CDR3 coding DNA: TGTGCCGTAGGACGTGGTAGCAATCAGCCCCAGCATTTT. Protein: CAVGRGSNQPQHF. The complete variable domain, with remaining parts taken from reference TRBV2 and TRBJ1-5, reads EPEVTQTPSHQVTQMGQEVILRCVPISNHLYFYWYRQILGQKVEFLVSFYNNEISEKSEIFDDQFSVERPDGSNFTLKIRSTKLEDSAMYFCAVGRGSNQPQHFGDGTRLSIL.

This clonotype appeared a few times. V and J are TRBV6-4 and TRBJ1-1; possible D gene TRBD1, 6 bases. Trimming pared 0 bases from V and 7 bases from J, leaving 9 bases between. Germline lookup yields CDR1 MRHNA and CDR2 SNTAGT. The CDR3 length is 13 residues. DNA of the CDR3: TGTGCCAGCAGTGACTCAGGGGGGATTGAAGCTTTCTTT. Its translation: CASSDSGGIEAFF.

This chain links TRBV28 with TRBJ2-2; a weak D match, TRBD1 (6 bases). There are 13 residues in the CDR3. Germline V gives CDR1 MDHEN, CDR2 SYDVKM. The V and J ends lost 4 bases and 4 bases respectively, with 7 bases between them. In DNA form, the CDR3 reads TGTGCCAGCAGTTACAGGGTCACCGGGGAGCTGTTTTTT. Its protein product is CASSYRVTGELFF.

In its sample, this clonotype was seen many times. The chain joins TRBV14 to TRBJ1-6, with unresolved D. This CDR3 region has 13 residues. Germline CDR1 is SGHDN and CDR2 is FVKESK. With 1 base removed from V and 9 bases from J, the gap between germline ends came to 7 bases. The CDR3 DNA reads as TGTGCCAGCAGCCAAGTTCCTGGTTCACCCCTCCACTTT. This translates into CASSQVPGSPLHF.

The chain has TRBV5-6 and TRBJ2-1, with no clear D. Germline lookup yields CDR1 SGHDT and CDR2 YYEEEE. The CDR3 contains 17 residues. Between the trimmed V and J ends, which lost 0 bases and 0 bases, there was a span of 13 bases. CDR3 nucleotide sequence: TGTGCCAGCAGCTTGGCTGGCGCGTCAAGCTCCTACAATGAGCAGTTCTTC. Translation gives CASSLAGASSSYNEQFF.

The chain employs TRBV7-9 and TRBJ2-5; D assignment may be TRBD1 or TRBD2 (5 bases each). V lost 5 bases and J lost 5, with 15 bases in between. Germline V gives CDR1 SEHNR, CDR2 FQNEAQ (reference sequence). The CDR3 length is 14 residues. The CDR3, as DNA: TGTGCCAGCAGCCCAAGGACAACGGGGGAGACCCAGTACTTC. Residues: CASSPRTTGETQYF.

V gene TRBV20-1 combines with J gene TRBJ2-1; 7 nucleotides line up with TRBD2. J lost 2 bases, V lost 3 bases, and 7 bases had no gene match. This CDR3 spans 15 amino acids. CDR1 and CDR2 from the germline V gene are DFQATT and SNEGSKA (reference sequence). The CDR3: CSASGAGVTYNEQFF. Here the CDR3 DNA reads TGCAGTGCTAGTGGCGCGGGAGTGACCTACAATGAGCAGTTCTTC.

The chain joins TRBV7-8 to TRBJ2-7; maybe TRBD2 (5 bases). Looked up from germline, CDR1 is SGHVS and CDR2 is FQNEAQ. Trimming took off 3 bases at V and 6 bases at J, with 9 bases between the two ends. The CDR3 totals 12 residues. CDR3 in DNA: TGTGCCAGCAGCTTTTTGGACTTCGAGCAGTACTTC. It yields the protein CASSFLDFEQYF.

This clonotype was found many times. This chain uses TRBV5-1 with TRBJ2-1; D might be TRBD2 (7 bases). Trimming shortened V by 0 bases and J by 4 bases, and 14 bases separated the two germline ends. There are 16 residues in the CDR3. Germline V lookup: CDR1 SGHRS, CDR2 YFSETQ. The CDR3 nucleotides read TGCGCCAGCAGCTTGGAAGGGGGGGGCCCTTACAATGAGCAGTTCTTC. As protein: CASSLEGGGPYNEQFF. Full variable domain (rest looked up from reference TRBV5-1 and TRBJ2-1): KAGVTQTPRYLIKTRGQQVTLSCSPISGHRSVSWYQQTPGQGLQFLFEYFSETQRNKGNFPGRFSGRQFSNSRSEMNVSTLELGDSALYLCASSLEGGGPYNEQFFGPGTRLTVL.

Turning to this clonotype: The junction and the germline gene differ at one end; a read error may be behind it. The chain carries TRBV2 and TRBJ1-2; D ambiguous. From germline, CDR1 is SNHLY and CDR2 FYNNEI. The CDR3 is 11 amino acids. CDR3 residues: CASSERNTLAF. For the CDR3, the DNA is TGTGCCAGCAGTGAGAGAAACACCCTTGCCTTC.

J is TRBJ2-7 and V is TRBV20-1; TRBD2 is a possible D gene (6 bases). The CDR3 has 14 amino acids. CDR1 is DFQATT, CDR2 SNEGSKA, per germline (reference sequence). V lost 2 bases and J 2 bases, leaving 13 bases between the germline ends. CDR3 protein: CSARSRDLAYEQYV. CDR3 DNA: TGCAGTGCTAGATCCAGGGACTTGGCCTACGAGCAGTACGTC.

This clonotype was seen more than once but under ten times. The V and J genes are TRBV2 and TRBJ2-7; tentative D call: TRBD1 (6 bases). There are 13 residues in the CDR3. V shed 8 bases and J shed 0 bases, with 11 bases lying between them. Germline V gives CDR1 SNHLY, CDR2 FYNNEI. The CDR3 sequence: CASGDTSSYEQYF. CDR3 bases: TGTGCCAGCGGGGACACCAGCTCCTACGAGCAGTACTTC.

This clonotype was observed a few times. This chain connects TRBV25-1 to TRBJ2-3; D not resolved. There are 9 residues in the CDR3. Germline-derived CDR1 and CDR2 are MGHDK and SYGVNS. The V gene lost 8 bases and the J gene lost 6 bases, with 3 bases spanning the gap. The CDR3 DNA sequence: TGTGCCAGCCCCGATACGCAGTATTTT. This encodes CASPDTQYF.

The gene calls are TRBV20-1 and TRBJ1-4; possible D gene TRBD1, 5 bases. V gave up 3 bases and J gave up 7 bases, with 12 bases separating them. Per the germline V gene, CDR1 is DFQATT and CDR2 is SNEGSKA (reference sequence). The CDR3 runs 13 residues. In nucleotides, the CDR3 is TGCAGTGCTAGTCGCAGGGACGGTGAAAAACTGTTTTTT. This translates into CSASRRDGEKLFF.

This clonotype was seen ten or more times. This chain connects TRBV28 to TRBJ2-5; the D gene is possibly TRBD1 (6 bases). This CDR3 is built from 18 residues. Germline CDR1 and CDR2: MDHEN and SYDVKM. V dropped 6 bases and J dropped 4 bases, with 27 bases sitting between them. This chain's CDR3 is CASRLVPFGDTAIETQYF. In DNA, the CDR3 is TGTGCCAGCAGATTGGTTCCCTTTGGGGACACGGCGATAGAGACCCAGTACTTC.